This T cell receptor beta chain was observed in a study of response to subunit inactivated influenza vaccine. Study-wide points: With each seasonal influenza vaccination, the authors suggested, few new T cells are recruited.

The table lists this clonotype with a few counts. What it binds is not known. The CDR3 has 12 amino acids. Per the germline V gene, CDR1 is SEHNR and CDR2 is FQNEAQ (reference sequence). The V end lost 5 bases, the J end lost 5 bases, and 10 bases lay between the germline ends. TCRdb reprocessed the RT-PCR reads via MiXCR and lists one record per CDR3 protein. Of a few hundred thousand distinct CDR3 sequences in the sample, around 13% were seen once. The sequence came from a man aged 50 to 59 who received an inactivated influenza vaccine. The sample in question was PBMCs from blood, obtained 11 to 12 days after vaccination. This chain uses TRBV7-9 with TRBJ2-7; D gene ambiguous. The CDR3 DNA sequence: TGTGCCAGCAGCCTAGACTTGAACGAGCAGTACTTC. Translated, it gives CASSLDLNEQYF.